The clone carrying this T cell receptor (beta chain) is deemed medium-sized. What it binds is unknown. The sample belongs to a study of T cell responses to AZD1222 COVID-19 vaccine. Study results and limitations: CD4 TCRs associated with vaccination spanned spike, dominating at 160-218 and 743-854. The sample set comprised mostly white British donors with more females, and clonal diversity was possibly underestimated.

TCRdb keeps only in-frame clones here, not all; method: immunoSEQ multiplex PCR. The sample records tens of thousands of clones, less than 95% being singletons. The CDR3 runs to 15 residues. V lost 1 base and J 4 bases, leaving 14 bases between the germline ends. Per the germline V gene, CDR1 is SNHLY and CDR2 is FYNNEI. The sample here was peripheral blood, taken 28 days after the second AZD1222 dose. This TCR was sampled from an adult who received the AZD1222 COVID-19 vaccine. The J gene is TRBJ2-7, the V gene TRBV2; the D is unclear. The CDR3 is CASSEEGPLNYEQYF. CDR3 DNA sequence: TGTGCCAGCAGTGAAGAAGGGCCCTTAAATTACGAGCAGTACTTC.